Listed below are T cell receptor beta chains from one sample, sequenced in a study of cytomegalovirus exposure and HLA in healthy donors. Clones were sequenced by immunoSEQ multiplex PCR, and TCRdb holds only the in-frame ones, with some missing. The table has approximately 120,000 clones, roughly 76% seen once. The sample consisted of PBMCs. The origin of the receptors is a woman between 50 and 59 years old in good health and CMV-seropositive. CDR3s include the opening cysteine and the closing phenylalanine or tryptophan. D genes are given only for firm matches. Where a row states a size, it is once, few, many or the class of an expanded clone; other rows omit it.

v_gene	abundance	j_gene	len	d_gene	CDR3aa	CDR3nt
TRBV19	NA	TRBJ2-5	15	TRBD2	CASSMTSGGQETQYF	TGTGCCAGTAGTATGACTAGCGGGGGTCAAGAGACCCAGTACTTC
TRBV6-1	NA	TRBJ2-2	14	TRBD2	CASSPGGDTGELFF	TGTGCCAGCAGTCCTGGGGGGGACACCGGGGAGCTGTTTTTT
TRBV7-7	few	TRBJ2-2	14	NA	CASSVGHNTGELFF	TGTGCTAGCAGCGTGGGACACAACACCGGGGAGCTGTTTTTT
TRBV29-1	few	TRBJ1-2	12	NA	CSVGQTNYGYTF	TGCAGCGTCGGACAGACTAACTATGGCTACACCTTC
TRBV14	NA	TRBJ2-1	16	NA	CASSQVKGSSYNEQFF	TGTGCCAGCAGCCAAGTGAAAGGGAGCTCCTACAATGAGCAGTTCTTC
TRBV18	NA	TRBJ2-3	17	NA	CASSPPTRGASTDTQYF	TGTGCCAGCTCACCACCGACTAGAGGGGCTAGCACAGATACGCAGTATTTT
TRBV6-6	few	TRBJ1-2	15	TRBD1	CASSRGRGLWYGYTF	TGTGCCAGCAGTAGGGGCAGGGGGCTTTGGTATGGCTACACCTTC
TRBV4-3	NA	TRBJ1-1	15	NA	CASSQEAGATTEAFF	TGCGCCAGCAGCCAAGAAGCAGGGGCGACCACTGAAGCTTTCTTT
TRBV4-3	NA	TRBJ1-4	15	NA	CASSQEYRRSEKLFF	TGCGCCAGCAGCCAAGAATACAGGCGTAGTGAAAAACTGTTTTTT
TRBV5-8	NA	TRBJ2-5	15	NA	CASSRGTGRGETQYF	TGTGCCAGCAGCCGTGGCACAGGGAGGGGAGAGACCCAGTACTTC
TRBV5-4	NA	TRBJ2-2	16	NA	CASSLRYSKNTGELFF	TGTGCCAGCAGCTTGAGGTACAGCAAAAACACCGGGGAGCTGTTTTTT
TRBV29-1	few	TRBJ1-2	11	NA	CSVERERDYTF	TGCAGCGTTGAAAGGGAGCGAGACTACACCTTC
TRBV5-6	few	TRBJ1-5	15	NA	CASSFLRISNQPQHF	TGTGCCAGCAGCTTCCTGAGGATTAGCAATCAGCCCCAGCATTTT
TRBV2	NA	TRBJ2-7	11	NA	CASSLGQKQYF	TGTGCCAGCAGCTTAGGACAGAAGCAGTACTTC
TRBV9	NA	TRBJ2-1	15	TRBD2	CASSVGGEGQNEQFF	TGTGCCAGCAGCGTAGGGGGGGAGGGCCAGAATGAGCAGTTCTTC
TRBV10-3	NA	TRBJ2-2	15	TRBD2	CAISEREGGTGELFF	TGTGCCATCAGTGAGAGGGAGGGAGGAACCGGGGAGCTGTTTTTT
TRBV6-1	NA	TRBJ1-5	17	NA	CASSKGTIGDGNQPQHF	TGTGCCAGCAGTAAAGGGACTATTGGGGATGGCAATCAGCCCCAGCATTTT
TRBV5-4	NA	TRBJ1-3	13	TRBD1	CASRTQGSNTIYF	TGTGCCAGCAGGACACAGGGGTCGAACACCATATATTTT
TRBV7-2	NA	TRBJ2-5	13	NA	CASSFALRETQYF	TGTGCCAGCAGCTTCGCGCTTCGGGAGACCCAGTACTTC
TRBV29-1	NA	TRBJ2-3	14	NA	CSGWEDPSTDTQYF	TGCAGCGGATGGGAGGATCCTAGCACAGATACGCAGTATTTT
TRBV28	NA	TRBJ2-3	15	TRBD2	CASSSSGGATDTQYF	TGTGCCAGCAGTTCTAGCGGGGGGGCAACAGATACGCAGTATTTT
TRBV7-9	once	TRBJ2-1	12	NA	CASRSGANEQFF	TGTGCCAGCAGGTCAGGGGCCAATGAGCAGTTCTTC
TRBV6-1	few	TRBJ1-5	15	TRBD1	CASRWGQVSNQPQHF	TGTGCCAGCAGATGGGGACAGGTAAGCAATCAGCCCCAGCATTTT
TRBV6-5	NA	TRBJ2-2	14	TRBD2	CASTRGANTGELFF	TGTGCCAGCACGCGGGGGGCGAACACCGGGGAGCTGTTTTTT
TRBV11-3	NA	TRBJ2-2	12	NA	CASSLDSGELFF	TGTGCCAGCAGCCTCGACAGCGGGGAGCTGTTTTTT
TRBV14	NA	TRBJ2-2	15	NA	CASSQFWPNTGELFF	TGTGCCAGCAGCCAATTTTGGCCGAACACCGGGGAGCTGTTTTTT
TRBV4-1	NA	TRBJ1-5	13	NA	CASSQDLPGPQHF	TGCGCCAGCAGCCAAGATCTACCAGGGCCCCAGCATTTT
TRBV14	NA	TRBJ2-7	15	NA	CASRHRDSGRDEQYF	TGTGCCAGCAGACACCGGGACAGCGGGCGAGACGAGCAGTACTTC
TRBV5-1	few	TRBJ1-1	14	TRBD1	CASSQDRGRTEAFF	TGCGCCAGCAGCCAGGACAGGGGACGGACTGAAGCTTTCTTT
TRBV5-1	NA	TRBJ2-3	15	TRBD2	CASSLLAGVTDTQYF	TGCGCCAGCAGCTTACTAGCGGGGGTCACAGATACGCAGTATTTT
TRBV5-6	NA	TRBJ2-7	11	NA	CASSLAGEQYF	TGTGCCAGCAGCTTGGCCGGCGAGCAGTACTTC
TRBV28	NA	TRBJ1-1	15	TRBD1	CASSGWTGGDTEAFF	TGTGCCAGCAGTGGGTGGACAGGGGGCGACACTGAAGCTTTCTTT
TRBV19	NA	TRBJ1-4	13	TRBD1	CASRAGGREKLFF	TGTGCCAGTCGGGCAGGGGGTCGGGAAAAACTGTTTTTT
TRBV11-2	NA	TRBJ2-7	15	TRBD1	CASSLNGQGTYEQYF	TGTGCCAGCAGCTTAAACGGACAGGGTACCTACGAGCAGTACTTC
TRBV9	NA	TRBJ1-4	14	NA	CASSNHREGEKLFF	TGTGCCAGCAGCAATCACAGGGAGGGGGAAAAACTGTTTTTT
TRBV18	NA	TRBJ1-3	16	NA	CASSPPGQIAGNTIYF	TGTGCCAGCTCACCACCGGGACAAATTGCTGGAAACACCATATATTTT
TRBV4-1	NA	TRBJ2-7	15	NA	CASSQERGYSYEQYF	TGCGCCAGCAGCCAAGAACGAGGGTACTCCTACGAGCAGTACTTC
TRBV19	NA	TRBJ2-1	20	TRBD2	CASSTPRLAGKWDGSYEQFF	TGTGCCAGTAGTACCCCCCGACTAGCGGGAAAATGGGATGGTAGCTATGAGCAGTTCTTC
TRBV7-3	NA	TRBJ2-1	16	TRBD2	CASSSRTSGIHNEQFF	TGTGCCAGCAGCTCTAGGACTAGCGGGATTCACAATGAGCAGTTCTTC
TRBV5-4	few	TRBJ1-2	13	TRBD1	CASSGGQGYGYTF	TGTGCCAGCAGCGGAGGACAGGGCTATGGCTACACCTTC
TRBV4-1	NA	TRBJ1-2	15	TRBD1	CASSQATTGSYGYTF	TGCGCCAGCAGCCAAGCGACGACAGGGTCCTATGGCTACACCTTC
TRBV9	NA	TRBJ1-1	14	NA	CASSVTGMNTEAFF	TGTGCCAGCAGCGTGACTGGCATGAACACTGAAGCTTTCTTT